This T cell receptor (beta chain) was documented in a study of T cells in Graves' hyperthyroidism and ophthalmopathy. The length of the CDR3 is 14 residues. V lost 1 base, J lost 2 bases, and 3 bases lay in between. This clonotype was observed many times. RNA transcripts served as the template for amplifying TCR beta CDR3 regions. The HTBI primer set served for first-round RT-PCR of the TCR CDR3. TCRdb redid the calling of the multiplex PCR reads with MiXCR, one entry per CDR3 protein. Among about half a million distinct CDR3 sequences listed, about 16% were seen once. Out of 8.5 to 10 ml of fresh peripheral blood came the PBMCs.

The V call is TRBV12-3 or TRBV12-4, the J call TRBJ2-6, with D hard to call. Specimen: blood. This clonotype was obtained from a woman in her twenties or thirties with Graves' ophthalmopathy. The CDR3 loop reads CASSLGPGANVLTF. CDR3 DNA sequence: TGTGCCAGCAGTTTAGGTCCTGGGGCCAACGTCCTGACTTTC.